This T cell receptor (beta chain) was documented in a study of T cell responses to AZD1222 COVID-19 vaccine. Points from the study as a whole: Per reports, nearly half of all spike-specific TCRs target regions that are unmutated in variants. Across spike, vaccine-associated CD4 TCRs were found, dominant at 160-218 and 743-854.

V dropped 2 bases and J dropped 4 bases, with 14 bases sitting between them. Per the germline V gene, CDR1 is GTSNPN and CDR2 is SVGIG (reference sequence). CDR3 length equals 15 residues. A note on this clone: The target antigen is unknown.

Method: immunoSEQ multiplex PCR; TCRdb's copy keeps in-frame clones and lacks some. In the table there are about 180,000 clones, about nine tenths of which are singletons. The sequencing used peripheral blood, collected 28 days after the second AZD1222 dose. The TCR was taken from an adult who received the AZD1222 COVID-19 vaccine. The chain carries TRBV30 and TRBJ2-2; possibly TRBD2 for D (6 bases). This CDR3 is CAWSRLATGTGELFF. In nucleotides, the CDR3 is TGTGCCTGGAGTAGGCTAGCGACGGGCACCGGGGAGCTGTTTTTT.